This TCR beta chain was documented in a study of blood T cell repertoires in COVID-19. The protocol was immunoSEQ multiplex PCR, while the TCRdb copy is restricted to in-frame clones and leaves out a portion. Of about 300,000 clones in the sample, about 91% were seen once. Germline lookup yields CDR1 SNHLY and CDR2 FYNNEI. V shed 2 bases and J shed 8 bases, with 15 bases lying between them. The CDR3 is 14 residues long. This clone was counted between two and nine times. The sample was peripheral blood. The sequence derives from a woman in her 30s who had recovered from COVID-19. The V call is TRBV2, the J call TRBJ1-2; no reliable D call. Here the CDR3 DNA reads TGTGCCAGCAGTGAATCGAGGGTTTCTCTAGGCTACACCTTC. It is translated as CASSESRVSLGYTF.